This T cell receptor (beta chain) was obtained from a study of cytomegalovirus exposure and HLA in healthy donors. General observations from the study: The tendency of first-cohort TCR clusters to co-occur in the 90 to 150 validation repertoires emerged from a later analysis.

Clones were sequenced by immunoSEQ multiplex PCR, and TCRdb holds only the in-frame ones, with some missing. The data hold 100,000 to 150,000 clones, with around 94% observed a single time. As concerns this clone: Its target is unknown.

Germline CDR1 LNHDA, CDR2 SQIVND (reference sequence). The V end was cut by 6 bases, the J end by 0 bases, with 8 bases between. The CDR3 runs 13 residues. This TCR was sampled from a woman in her late teens or twenties in good health and CMV-seronegative. What was sequenced was PBMCs. The chain combines TRBV19 with TRBJ1-1; no reliable D call. CDR3 DNA: TGTGCCAGTAGAATCCACTTGAACACTGAAGCTTTCTTT. Its translation: CASRIHLNTEAFF.